This entry describes one T cell receptor (beta chain). Its antigen is unknown. The CDR3 loop spans 15 amino acids. Germline-derived CDR1 and CDR2 are MGHDK and SYGVNS. V dropped 3 bases and J dropped 4; count of bases not matched to a gene: 5. This specimen comes from a study of T cell repertoires and HLA-DP antigens. Overall study: The donors, ranging 18-to-29 to 60-to-69 years, included a couple of males and one female. Study-wide findings and caveats: Naive and memory CD4+ cells were analysed together, not apart. Against one allele, clones undetected before culture averaged approximately 35%; against the other, roughly 51%.

The primer mix covered 54 TRBV segments and 13 TRBJ segments. The method was immunoSEQ multiplex PCR; TCRdb's version includes in-frame clones alone and lacks a portion of them. Of 65,000 to 95,000 clones listed, just under 80% are singletons. The TCR sequence derives from a man aged 55-75 years in good health and CMV-seronegative. This rearrangement joins TRBV25-1 to TRBJ1-4; TRBD1 matches 7 bases. The sequencing sample was made of CD4+ T cells from PBMCs. CDR3 DNA sequence: TGTGCCAGCAGTGAGTACAGGGGTAATAATGAAAAACTGTTTTTT. This encodes CASSEYRGNNEKLFF.